This T cell receptor beta chain was sequenced during a study of blood T cell repertoires in COVID-19 (dated by TCRdb to about 2020). Turning to the overall study: Samples covering the acute and convalescent phases of COVID-19 were provided by collaborators in the United States, Italy and Spain. Subjects who had been exposed to COVID-19, were actively infected with it, or had recovered from it provided the deeply sampled blood TCRbeta repertoires that made up the dataset. Nearly every sample came with metadata listing a de-identified subject ID, COVID-19 status, age in years and sex. Where available, HLA class I and class II types were taken from metadata supplied by the sample provider and were not determined by assay-based typing. Samples were obtained from the ongoing ImmuneRACE study (first 160 participants) and from 1,254 subjects provided by 6 global collaborators. The prospective study material was composed of cDNA or gDNA derived from T cells, B-cell-depleted T cells, or PBMCs. The repertoires were made available in a free public database intended to serve as a resource for research on the immune response to SARS-CoV-2. Points the paper makes about the study in general: Clinical and demographic metadata were provided uncurated, with the amount varying by source and participant.

Each collaborating institution followed its own protocols to collect whole blood in K2EDTA tubes. For TCRbeta analysis, collaborator samples were shipped as frozen whole blood, as isolated PBMCs, or as DNA extracted from either sample type. In its sample, this clone was seen a few times. No antigen is known for it. The record has no base qualities; no much larger clone is one base away. The immunoSEQ Assay, a bias-controlled multiplex PCR, was used to amplify TCRbeta CDR3 regions from genomic DNA. Per the source publication's procedure: The number of nucleated cells in each sample was estimated by amplification of reference gene primers within the assay. To quantify the absolute abundance of each unique TCRbeta CDR3 rearrangement, sequence reads were collapsed and filtered. For each sample, productive Simpson clonality was calculated as the square root of Simpson's diversity index across productive rearrangements. TCRdb holds this immuneACCESS table with in-frame rearrangements only. Some clones are missing; in checked studies, unresolved V genes explain under half, and the rest has no known cause. V and J calls and clone size are those listed in that table; D and trimming were worked out from the DNA. This sample is represented by 150,000 to 200,000 clones; 82% of them were singletons. The ten most abundant clones make up about 10% of the sample.

Relative to germline, V is 2 bases shorter and J is 4 bases shorter, with 11 bases between their ends. The germline V gene gives CDR1 as MNHNS and CDR2 as SASEGT. From the cysteine through the phenylalanine, the CDR3 covers 14 amino acids. The only DNA kept is the CDR3, 42 bases in frame from the first base. The chain is assembled from TRBV6-1 and TRBJ1-2; no D gene call is confident. This clonotype was sampled from an elderly woman with active or convalescent COVID-19. Sequencing input: peripheral blood. The CDR3 has the sequence CASSEYAPGYGYTF. The base sequence is TGTGCCAGCAGTGAATACGCTCCAGGCTATGGCTACACCTTC.